The rows below give T cell receptor beta chains drawn from one sample of a study of PD-L1 blockade in urothelial cancer. Here immunoSEQ multiplex PCR was the method, and the copy in TCRdb shows in-frame clones only, minus some. The sample yields around 100,000 clones, around 82% seen once. This specimen was PBMCs, taken around atezolizumab (anti-PD-L1) treatment. The receptors here all came from a man aged 50-60 years with urothelial cancer. The CDR3 runs from the conserved cysteine through the conserved F or W. The D gene is left open where the match is weak. Clone size is given for some rows only: seen once, a few or many times, or a class if the clone is expanded.

>TRBV28|TRBJ1-5|TRBD1|-
CASSPGTGGTGNQPQHF
TGTGCCAGCAGTCCCGGGACAGGCGGGACGGGCAATCAGCCCCAGCATTTT
>TRBV15|TRBJ2-3|-|-
CATSRADSLDTQYF
TGTGCCACCAGCAGAGCCGACAGTCTAGATACGCAGTATTTT
>TRBV9|TRBJ2-7|-|-
CASSTPGFSYEQYF
TGTGCCAGCAGCACTCCGGGATTCTCCTACGAGCAGTACTTC
>TRBV6-5|TRBJ2-7|TRBD1|-
CASSYAGQGLYEQYF
TGTGCCAGCAGTTACGCGGGACAGGGACTCTACGAGCAGTACTTC
>TRBV7-2|TRBJ1-1|-|-
CASSYTQGITEAFF
TGTGCCAGCAGTTATACCCAGGGTATCACTGAAGCTTTCTTT
>TRBV18|TRBJ2-7|-|-
CASSPGAGWFDEQYF
TGTGCCAGCTCACCAGGTGCAGGGTGGTTCGACGAGCAGTACTTC
>TRBV19|TRBJ2-1|TRBD2|-
CASRSGSSYNEQFF
TGTGCCAGTAGGAGCGGGAGCTCCTACAATGAGCAGTTCTTC
>TRBV19|TRBJ1-6|-|-
CASSLEQEYNSPLHF
TGTGCCAGTAGTCTCGAACAGGAATATAATTCACCCCTCCACTTT
>TRBV28|TRBJ2-5|-|-
CASSFYRETQYF
TGTGCCAGCAGTTTTTATCGGGAGACCCAGTACTTC
>TRBV19|TRBJ2-5|TRBD2|-
CASSRTSGREETQYF
TGTGCCAGTAGCCGGACTAGCGGGAGGGAAGAGACCCAGTACTTC
>TRBV5-4|TRBJ2-7|-|-
CASSLAQGYEQYF
TGTGCCAGCAGCTTGGCCCAGGGCTACGAGCAGTACTTC
>TRBV5-8|TRBJ1-2|-|-
CASSLNLAGYGYTF
TGTGCCAGCAGCTTGAATCTCGCAGGCTATGGCTACACCTTC
>TRBV7-5|TRBJ1-2|-|-
CAILAPLVDYGYTF
TGTGCCATTTTGGCCCCCCTCGTGGACTATGGCTACACCTTC
>TRBV5-1|TRBJ2-1|-|once
CASSLATSGMVEQFF
TGCGCCAGCAGCTTGGCCACCTCGGGAATGGTTGAGCAGTTCTTC
>TRBV9|TRBJ1-6|-|-
CASSVAHGEGYSPLHF
TGTGCCAGCAGCGTAGCGCACGGGGAGGGATATTCACCCCTCCACTTT
>TRBV5-1|TRBJ1-2|-|-
CASSAGRNTNYGYTF
TGCGCCAGCAGCGCGGGACGGAATACTAACTATGGCTACACCTTC
>TRBV10-3|TRBJ2-1|TRBD2|-
CAISGVAGGTVNNEQFF
TGTGCCATCAGTGGGGTAGCGGGAGGGACAGTGAACAATGAGCAGTTCTTC
>TRBV10-2|TRBJ2-7|-|-
CASSERESIYEQYF
TGCGCCAGCAGTGAGCGGGAGAGCATCTACGAGCAGTACTTC
>TRBV2|TRBJ2-1|TRBD2|many
CASIPLAGHNEQFF
TGTGCCAGCATTCCCCTAGCGGGCCACAATGAGCAGTTCTTC
>TRBV11-2|TRBJ2-1|TRBD2|once
CASSWTSGSDEQFF
TGTGCCAGCAGCTGGACTAGCGGGAGCGATGAGCAGTTCTTC
>TRBV5-1|TRBJ2-6|-|-
CASSLAETGANVLTF
TGCGCCAGCAGCTTGGCCGAGACTGGGGCCAACGTCCTGACTTTC
>TRBV28|TRBJ2-5|TRBD1|-
CASRTRDRVKETQYF
TGTGCCAGCAGAACCAGGGACAGGGTTAAAGAGACCCAGTACTTC
>TRBV30|TRBJ2-1|TRBD1|-
CAWSKDRVGANEQFF
TGTGCCTGGAGTAAGGACAGGGTGGGCGCCAATGAGCAGTTCTTC
>TRBV27|TRBJ2-5|TRBD2|few
CASSSLGTSETQYF
TGTGCCAGCAGTTCTCTAGGGACTAGTGAGACCCAGTACTTC
>TRBV28|TRBJ2-7|TRBD1|-
CASSVVGQGSYEQYF
TGTGCCAGCAGTGTCGTGGGACAGGGATCCTACGAGCAGTACTTC
>TRBV28|TRBJ2-7|TRBD2|-
CASSLDTSGSEQYF
TGTGCCAGCAGTTTAGATACTAGCGGGAGCGAGCAGTACTTC
>TRBV7-8|TRBJ2-5|-|once
CASSPRDTRGETQYF
TGTGCCAGCAGCCCCCGGGACACAAGGGGGGAGACCCAGTACTTC
>TRBV28|TRBJ1-5|TRBD1|few
CASGGQVHQPQHF
TGTGCCAGCGGAGGACAGGTCCATCAGCCCCAGCATTTT
>TRBV28|TRBJ2-5|-|-
CASSFRGIETQYF
TGTGCCAGCAGTTTTCGGGGGATAGAGACCCAGTACTTC
>TRBV7-9|TRBJ1-2|TRBD1|-
CASSPRDRVVGYTF
TGTGCCAGCAGCCCGAGGGACAGGGTCGTTGGCTACACCTTC
>TRBV14|TRBJ2-1|TRBD2|-
CASSQATSAPIYNEQFF
TGTGCCAGCAGCCAAGCAACTAGCGCCCCTATATACAATGAGCAGTTCTTC
>TRBV11-2|TRBJ1-2|-|-
CASSSRTPNYGYTF
TGTGCCAGCAGCTCCAGGACTCCAAACTATGGCTACACCTTC
>TRBV18|TRBJ1-2|-|-
CASSPPDSPDRGGYTF
TGTGCCAGCTCACCCCCGGACAGCCCCGATAGGGGTGGCTACACCTTC
>TRBV7-2|TRBJ2-7|TRBD2|-
CASSETSGYEQYF
TGTGCCAGCAGCGAGACTAGCGGCTACGAGCAGTACTTC
>TRBV6-6|TRBJ2-5|-|-
CASSYWHGMGETQYF
TGTGCCAGCAGTTACTGGCACGGGATGGGAGAGACCCAGTACTTC
>TRBV9|TRBJ2-3|TRBD1|once
CASSVVPGGSTDTQYF
TGTGCCAGCAGCGTAGTACCAGGGGGAAGCACAGATACGCAGTATTTT
>TRBV7-9|TRBJ1-1|-|once
CASSRPQGMNTEAFF
TGTGCCAGCAGCCGCCCTCAGGGCATGAACACTGAAGCTTTCTTT
>TRBV28|TRBJ2-5|TRBD2|-
CASSLAGGKWETQYF
TGTGCCAGCAGTTTAGCGGGAGGGAAATGGGAGACCCAGTACTTC
>TRBV5-4|TRBJ2-1|-|-
CASTSGGGASSYNEQFF
TGTGCCAGCACCTCCGGAGGGGGGGCCAGCTCCTACAATGAGCAGTTCTTC
>TRBV5-1|TRBJ2-3|-|-
CASSPPKGGNTDTQYF
TGCGCCAGCAGCCCCCCAAAAGGCGGGAACACAGATACGCAGTATTTT
>TRBV6-4|TRBJ2-6|TRBD1|-
CASSGDSSGANVLTF
TGTGCCAGCAGTGGGGACAGCTCTGGGGCCAACGTCCTGACTTTC
>TRBV28|TRBJ2-3|-|-
CASSLMAGMDTQYF
TGTGCCAGCAGTTTGATGGCGGGAATGGATACGCAGTATTTT
>TRBV28|TRBJ2-5|-|once
CASSPSGTPEHRTQYF
TGTGCCAGCAGTCCCTCCGGGACACCGGAGCATAGGACCCAGTACTTC
>TRBV19|TRBJ2-2|-|few
CASSPRVFTGELFF
TGTGCCAGTAGCCCCAGGGTCTTCACCGGGGAGCTGTTTTTT
>TRBV5-1|TRBJ2-1|TRBD2|-
CASSQTAGGYNEQFF
TGCGCCAGCAGCCAGACAGCGGGAGGCTACAATGAGCAGTTCTTC
>TRBV20-1|TRBJ2-5|TRBD1|-
CSAEVGTAQYF
TGCAGTGCTGAGGTGGGGACAGCCCAATACTTC
>TRBV7-9|TRBJ1-6|-|-
CASSFTGNSPLHF
TGTGCCAGCAGCTTTACGGGTAATTCACCCCTCCACTTT
>TRBV4-1|TRBJ2-7|TRBD1|-
CASSRRDRDYEQYF
TGCGCCAGCAGCCGACGGGACAGGGATTACGAGCAGTACTTC
>TRBV11-2|TRBJ2-3|-|-
CASSLAAGVGYTDTQYF
TGTGCCAGCAGCTTAGCGGCAGGGGTAGGGTACACAGATACGCAGTATTTT
>TRBV19|TRBJ2-2|-|-
CASKQGANTGELFF
TGTGCCAGTAAACAGGGCGCGAACACCGGGGAGCTGTTTTTT
>TRBV5-1|TRBJ2-3|TRBD2|few
CASSSEAGGTDTQYF
TGCGCCAGCAGCTCGGAGGCGGGGGGCACAGATACGCAGTATTTT
>TRBV7-3|TRBJ2-3|TRBD2|-
CASSFSGIQDTQYF
TGTGCCAGCAGCTTTAGCGGGATTCAAGATACGCAGTATTTT
>TRBV28|TRBJ2-2|-|few
CASNSPVQLTNTGELFF
TGTGCCAGCAACTCACCAGTACAGCTCACGAACACCGGGGAGCTGTTTTTT
>TRBV7-2|TRBJ2-3|-|-
CASSRLVGGAQYF
TGTGCCAGCAGCAGACTAGTGGGCGGGGCGCAGTATTTT
>TRBV5-1|TRBJ2-7|-|-
CASSPSGETHYEQYF
TGCGCCAGCAGCCCCAGCGGCGAAACCCACTACGAGCAGTACTTC